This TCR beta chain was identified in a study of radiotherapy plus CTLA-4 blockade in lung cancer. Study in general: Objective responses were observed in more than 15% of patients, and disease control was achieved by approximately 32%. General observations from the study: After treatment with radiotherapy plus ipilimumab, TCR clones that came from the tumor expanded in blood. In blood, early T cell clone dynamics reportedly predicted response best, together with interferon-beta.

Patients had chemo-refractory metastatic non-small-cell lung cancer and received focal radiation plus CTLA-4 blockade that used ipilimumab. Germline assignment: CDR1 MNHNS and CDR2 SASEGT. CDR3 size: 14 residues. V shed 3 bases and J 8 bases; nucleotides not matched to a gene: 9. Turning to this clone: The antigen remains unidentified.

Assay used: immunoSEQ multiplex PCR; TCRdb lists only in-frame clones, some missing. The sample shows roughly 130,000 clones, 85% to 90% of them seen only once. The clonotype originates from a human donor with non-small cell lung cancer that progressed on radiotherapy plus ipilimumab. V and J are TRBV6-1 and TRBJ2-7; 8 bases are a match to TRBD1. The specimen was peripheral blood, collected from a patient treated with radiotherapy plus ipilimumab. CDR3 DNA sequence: TGTGCCAGCAGTGAGAGGACAGGGATACGACAGCAGTACTTC. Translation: CASSERTGIRQQYF.